This TCR beta chain was documented in a study of blood T cell repertoires in COVID-19. Study as a whole: There were acute and convalescent COVID-19 samples, and they came from the United States, Italy and Spain. Sources were T cells, B-cell-depleted T cells, or PBMCs; the material itself was cDNA or gDNA.

How the authors handled the data: Estimation of nucleated cell counts relied on the amplification of reference gene primers. Assay: immunoSEQ multiplex PCR; the TCRdb copy retains only in-frame clones and omits some. V, J and clone size were drawn from that table, and D and trimming were deduced from the DNA. The table lists more than 200,000 clones, 86% of them singletons. This CDR3 spans 17 amino acids. V was shortened by 1 base and J by 5 bases, with 18 bases between the two germline ends. Germline assignment: CDR1 SGHNT and CDR2 YYREEE (reference sequence). Patients from Seattle were sampled longitudinally, starting during active infection. This clone appeared once.

Sequencing was done on a sample of peripheral blood. The source is a man aged 50 or older with COVID-19, enrolled during active disease. V is TRBV5-4 and J is TRBJ2-2; tentative D call: TRBD2 (5 bases). CDR3 in DNA: TGTGCCAGCAGCTTGCATTTCGTCGGGGAACGAACCGGGGAGCTGTTTTTT. Its translation: CASSLHFVGERTGELFF. The complete variable domain, with remaining parts taken from reference TRBV5-4 and TRBJ2-2, reads ETGVTQSPTHLIKTRGQQVTLRCSSQSGHNTVSWYQQALGQGPQFIFQYYREEENGRGNFPPRFSGLQFPNYSSELNVNALELDDSALYLCASSLHFVGERTGELFFGEGSRLTVL.